The rows below give T cell receptor beta chains drawn from one sample of a study of human T cells and chemical hapten exposure. Each CDR3 protein is one row after TCRdb ran MiXCR on the RACE reads. The sample holds 350,000 to 450,000 distinct CDR3 sequences, 5.1% seen once. The specimen was whole blood, collected in connection with sensitization to the hapten diphenylcyclopropenone (DPC). Receptors were obtained from a woman aged 50 to 65 with alopecia areata. Some clones in this sample may be carry-over from other donors' samples. CDR3s leave out the opening cysteine and the closing phenylalanine or tryptophan.

V,J,length,CDR3
TRBV4-1,TRBJ1-5,15,ASSQEVGRRGNQPQH
TRBV20-1,TRBJ2-4,12,STPRVLAKNIQY
TRBV5-1,TRBJ2-1,14,ASSLAGGLTNNEQF
TRBV7-8,TRBJ2-7,12,ASSFSAHPYEQY
TRBV7-9,TRBJ2-3,11,ASSLPGGDTQY
TRBV12-3/TRBV12-4,TRBJ1-2,17,ASSSTLRQGVMDNYGYT
TRBV11-2,TRBJ2-3,13,ASSSRGRATDTQY
TRBV6-5,TRBJ1-5,12,ASTTGRGTQPQH
TRBV15,TRBJ2-1,15,ATSRDRPLSSYNEQF
TRBV6-6,TRBJ1-5,11,ASTPTPISPQH
TRBV4-3,TRBJ2-4,10,ASSQDGLAMS
TRBV6-2/TRBV6-3,TRBJ1-5,10,ATRFRNQPQH
TRBV12-3/TRBV12-4,TRBJ2-3,13,ASSLEAGHTDTQY
TRBV12-3/TRBV12-4,TRBJ2-3,10,ASTRGSDTQY
TRBV3-1,TRBJ2-7,10,ASSRAGYEQY
TRBV12-3/TRBV12-4,TRBJ2-7,12,ASRVNLGPYEQY
TRBV9,TRBJ2-2,16,ASSSSGSGGANTGELF
TRBV5-1,TRBJ2-4,14,ASSLRQDWAKNIQY
TRBV29-1,TRBJ1-2,11,SVGGRADYGYT
TRBV7-2,TRBJ1-1,12,ASSSPGTYTEAF
TRBV10-3,TRBJ2-3,11,AISDLPGDTQY
TRBV6-5,TRBJ2-3,13,ASSYAGTRADTQY
TRBV5-6,TRBJ2-2,14,ASSPGLARNTGELF
TRBV5-5,TRBJ1-6,13,ASSLDRGLDSPLH
TRBV6-5,TRBJ1-1,12,ASSYGIEWTEAF
TRBV4-2,TRBJ2-3,15,ASSPQPGTPSTDTQY
TRBV10-3,TRBJ2-1,14,AISESWGNSYNEQF
TRBV7-6,TRBJ2-6,13,ASSSRGVGANVLT
TRBV20-1,TRBJ2-3,14,SARDLWGPSTDTQY
TRBV2,TRBJ2-1,13,ASSGQRGERNEQF
TRBV27,TRBJ2-7,12,ASSTWDGKGEQY